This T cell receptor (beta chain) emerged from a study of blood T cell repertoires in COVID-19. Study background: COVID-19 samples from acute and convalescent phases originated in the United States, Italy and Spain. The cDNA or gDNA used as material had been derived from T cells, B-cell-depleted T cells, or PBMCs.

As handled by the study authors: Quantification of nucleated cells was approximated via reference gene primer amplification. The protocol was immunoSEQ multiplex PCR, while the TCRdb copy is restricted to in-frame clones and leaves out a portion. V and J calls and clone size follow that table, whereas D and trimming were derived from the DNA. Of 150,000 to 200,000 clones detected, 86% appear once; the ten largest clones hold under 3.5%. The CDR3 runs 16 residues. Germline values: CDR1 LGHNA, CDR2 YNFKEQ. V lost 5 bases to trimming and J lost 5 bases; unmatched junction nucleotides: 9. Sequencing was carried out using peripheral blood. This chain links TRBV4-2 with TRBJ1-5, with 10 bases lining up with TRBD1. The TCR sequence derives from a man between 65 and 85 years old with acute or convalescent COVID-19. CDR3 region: CASSWTGTGEDQPQHF. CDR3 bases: TGTGCCAGCAGCTGGACCGGGACAGGGGAGGATCAGCCCCAGCATTTT.